A selection of T cell receptor beta chains follows, all from one sample in a study of blood T cell repertoires in COVID-19. This table comes from immunoSEQ multiplex PCR, and its TCRdb copy is limited to in-frame clones, with some not included. The table lists approximately 300,000 clones, roughly nine tenths of them singletons, with roughly a tenth in the top ten. The sequencing sample was made of PBMCs or T cells enriched from blood (not recorded which). All receptors derive from a woman aged 25 to 45 who had recovered from COVID-19. Both conserved end residues are part of each CDR3. The D gene is left open where the match is weak. Only part of the rows carry a size: once, few, many, or a class if the clone is expanded.

TRBJ1-3	TRBV28	14	many	NA	TGTGCCAGCAGGGCAGGTCCGTCTGGAAACACCATATATTTT	CASRAGPSGNTIYF
TRBJ1-5	TRBV7-9	15	once	NA	TGTGCCAGCAGCCCTGACAGAAATAGCAATCAGCCCCAGCATTTT	CASSPDRNSNQPQHF
TRBJ2-6	TRBV10-2	18	NA	NA	TGCGCCAGCAGCGTTACACAGGGAAAGATATCTGGGGCCAACGTCCTGACTTTC	CASSVTQGKISGANVLTF
TRBJ2-3	TRBV6-5	14	NA	NA	TGTGCCAGCAGTTACGTACCGACAAGAGATACGCAGTATTTT	CASSYVPTRDTQYF
TRBJ2-1	TRBV10-3	13	NA	NA	TGTGCCATCGCGGGCAGCTCCTACAATGAGCAGTTCTTC	CAIAGSSYNEQFF
TRBJ2-7	TRBV6-5	11	NA	NA	TGTGCCAGCAGACAGGGCTACGAGCAGTACTTC	CASRQGYEQYF
TRBJ1-1	TRBV12-3/TRBV12-4	13	NA	TRBD1	TGTGCCAGCGGCCGGGGACAGACCACTGAAGCTTTCTTT	CASGRGQTTEAFF
TRBJ1-3	TRBV28	16	NA	NA	TGTGCCAGCAGCCGTAGCCCTTCGGGTCCTGGAAACACCATATATTTT	CASSRSPSGPGNTIYF
TRBJ1-1	TRBV4-1	18	NA	NA	TGCGCCAGCAGCCCCGTCCGGGGGAGAGTCGATCCGGGGACTGAAGCTTTCTTT	CASSPVRGRVDPGTEAFF
TRBJ1-4	TRBV19	15	NA	TRBD1	TGTGCCAGTAGTACCTGGACAGGGGGCAAGGAAAAACTGTTTTTT	CASSTWTGGKEKLFF
TRBJ1-3	TRBV7-2	15	NA	NA	TGTGCCAGCAGTCTTAGTACAGTCATTGGAAACACCATATATTTT	CASSLSTVIGNTIYF
TRBJ2-4	TRBV4-3	14	NA	TRBD2	TGCGCCAGCAGCCCGACGGGGGGGTTGGACATTCAGTACTTC	CASSPTGGLDIQYF
TRBJ1-4	TRBV7-9	15	NA	NA	TGTGCCAGCAGCTCAAATCTACAGGTTAATGAAAAACTGTTTTTT	CASSSNLQVNEKLFF
TRBJ2-5	TRBV20-1	11	NA	NA	TGCAGTGCTAGAGATCTGGAGACCCAGTACTTC	CSARDLETQYF
TRBJ2-5	TRBV5-1	13	NA	NA	TGCGCCAGCAGCTTCGCTAGACAAGAGACCCAGTACTTC	CASSFARQETQYF
TRBJ2-7	TRBV27	15	once	TRBD2	TGTGCCAGCAGTCCGCTAGCGGGAGCGGCCTACGAGCAGTACTTC	CASSPLAGAAYEQYF
TRBJ1-2	TRBV7-2	14	NA	NA	TGTGCCAGCAGCGGTGGGGCGAGGAACTATGGCTACACCTTC	CASSGGARNYGYTF
TRBJ1-5	TRBV27	14	NA	NA	TGTGCCAGCAGTTTGTCGGGGTACGATCAGCCCCAGCATTTT	CASSLSGYDQPQHF
TRBJ2-4	TRBV30	12	NA	NA	TGTGCCTGGAGTGTGACGGGTAACATTCAGTACTTC	CAWSVTGNIQYF
TRBJ1-4	TRBV27	14	NA	NA	TGTGCCAGCAGTTTAGAAGGGGGGGGTGAAAAACTGTTTTTT	CASSLEGGGEKLFF
TRBJ1-6	TRBV25-1	14	once	NA	TGTGCCAGCAGTCAGGGTTGGGATAATTCACCCCTCCACTTT	CASSQGWDNSPLHF
TRBJ2-3	TRBV12-3/TRBV12-4	13	NA	NA	TGTGCCAGCAGCCTACGTACGGGAGATACGCAGTATTTT	CASSLRTGDTQYF
TRBJ1-2	TRBV13	14	NA	NA	TGTGCCAGCAGTTTCGGACAGCCAATTTATGGCTACACCTTC	CASSFGQPIYGYTF
TRBJ2-6	TRBV28	16	NA	TRBD2	TGTGCCAGCAGTTTGAGCGGGAGGCCCGGGGCCAACGTCCTGACTTTC	CASSLSGRPGANVLTF
TRBJ2-3	TRBV11-3	16	NA	TRBD2	TGTGCCAGCAGCCCTGGGACTAGCGGGAGCACAGATACGCAGTATTTT	CASSPGTSGSTDTQYF
TRBJ2-7	TRBV7-2	15	NA	NA	TGTGCCAGCAGCTTATCCGGGAGTAGGGCCTACGAGCAGTACTTC	CASSLSGSRAYEQYF
TRBJ2-1	TRBV13	14	NA	NA	TGTGCCAGCAATAAAGGGACACCGTACAATGAGCAGTTCTTC	CASNKGTPYNEQFF
TRBJ2-2	TRBV4-2	13	NA	NA	TGTGCCAGCAGCCCCCTTCAGTTCGGGGAGCTGTTTTTT	CASSPLQFGELFF
TRBJ2-3	TRBV5-1	16	NA	TRBD1	TGCGCCAGCAGTTTCGGGACAGCTAAAGACACAGATACGCAGTATTTT	CASSFGTAKDTDTQYF
TRBJ1-1	TRBV4-2	12	NA	NA	TGTGCCAGCAGCCAAGTCAGAACTGAAGCTTTCTTT	CASSQVRTEAFF
TRBJ1-5	TRBV6-1	15	NA	TRBD1	TGTGCCAGCAGTGAATTGGGACAGGGTGTCCAGCCCCAGCATTTT	CASSELGQGVQPQHF
TRBJ2-3	TRBV7-9	15	NA	NA	TGTGCCAGCAGCCTATCCAGGGCGTCGTCAGATACGCAGTATTTT	CASSLSRASSDTQYF
TRBJ2-7	TRBV29-1	13	NA	NA	TGCAGCGTTGTCCGGGACATCACCTACGAGCAGTACTTC	CSVVRDITYEQYF
TRBJ2-7	TRBV6-5	14	NA	TRBD1	TGTGCCAGCAGGACAGGGCCCCTTTTCGGAGAGCAGTACTTC	CASRTGPLFGEQYF
TRBJ1-1	TRBV10-3	13	NA	TRBD1	TGTGCCCTGCGGACAGGGATGAACACTGAAGCTTTCTTT	CALRTGMNTEAFF
TRBJ1-2	TRBV7-9	15	NA	NA	TGTGCCAGCAGCTTAGAGGCAGGTTCTAACTATGGCTACACCTTC	CASSLEAGSNYGYTF
TRBJ2-7	TRBV28	14	NA	NA	TGTGCCAGCAGTCCGTACACTCGGGGGTACGAGCAGTACTTC	CASSPYTRGYEQYF
TRBJ2-1	TRBV11-2	13	NA	NA	TGTGCCAGCAGACCAGCAGGGGTCTATGAGCAGTTCTTC	CASRPAGVYEQFF
TRBJ2-2	TRBV10-2	13	NA	NA	TGCGCCAGCAGTGCACTCGGAGTGGGGGAGCTGTTTTTT	CASSALGVGELFF
TRBJ2-2	TRBV24-1	15	NA	TRBD2	TGTGCCACCAGTGGTAAGCGGGAGGTTACCGGGGAGCTGTTTTTT	CATSGKREVTGELFF
TRBJ1-5	TRBV3-1/TRBV3-2	16	NA	NA	TGTGCCAGCAGCCAAGATTACGGGATAGGGGGTCAGCCCCAGCATTTT	CASSQDYGIGGQPQHF
TRBJ1-1	TRBV9	15	NA	NA	TGTGCCAGCAGCGTAGTTTATACGGGCAGGGTGGAAGCTTTCTTT	CASSVVYTGRVEAFF
TRBJ2-7	TRBV7-2	16	many	NA	TGTGCCAGCAGCTTAGACCCTAACACAGCTACCTACGAGCAGTACTTC	CASSLDPNTATYEQYF
TRBJ2-7	TRBV19	15	NA	TRBD1	TGTGCCAGTTCAGCTCCCGGGACAGGGTCCTACGAGCAGTACTTC	CASSAPGTGSYEQYF
TRBJ2-3	TRBV4-1	15	NA	NA	TGCGCCAGCAGCCACCGACTGACGCGCACAGATACGCAGTATTTT	CASSHRLTRTDTQYF
TRBJ1-4	TRBV5-6	15	NA	NA	TGTGCCAGCAGCTTGGGCGGGGTCTTTAGAGAAAAACTGTTTTTT	CASSLGGVFREKLFF
TRBJ1-2	TRBV27	14	once	TRBD1	TGTGCCAGCAGCTGGGACAGGGATAACTATGGCTACACCTTC	CASSWDRDNYGYTF
TRBJ1-4	TRBV6-1	14	few	NA	TGTGCCAGCAGTGAGGTGGGGGGAGGTGAAAAACTGTTTTTT	CASSEVGGGEKLFF
TRBJ2-5	TRBV2	15	NA	TRBD2	TGTGCCAGCGTCTTTAGGCTAGCGGGACGAGAGACCCAGTACTTC	CASVFRLAGRETQYF
TRBJ2-1	TRBV30	14	once	TRBD2	TGTGCCTGGAGTCGGAGAGCGGGAGGGGGTGAGCAGTTCTTC	CAWSRRAGGGEQFF
TRBJ2-3	TRBV7-2	16	NA	TRBD2	TGTGCCAGCAGCACCGGCGGCGGACTAGCGACAGATACGCAGTATTTT	CASSTGGGLATDTQYF
TRBJ2-2	TRBV19	15	NA	TRBD1	TGTGCCAGTAGTTCCCACAGGGGGCGCACCGGGGAGCTGTTTTTT	CASSSHRGRTGELFF
TRBJ1-1	TRBV9	14	NA	NA	TGTGCCAGCAGCGCCCCGACAGGGAACACTGAAGCTTTCTTT	CASSAPTGNTEAFF
TRBJ1-2	TRBV3-1/TRBV3-2	14	NA	NA	TGTGCCAGCAGCCAAGATTTGGGGGCGAGTGGCTACACCTTC	CASSQDLGASGYTF
TRBJ2-5	TRBV5-6	16	NA	NA	TGTGCCAGCAGCTTGGCTGGGCTCCTAACCAAAGAGACCCAGTACTTC	CASSLAGLLTKETQYF
TRBJ2-1	TRBV10-3	14	NA	NA	TGTGCCATCAGTGAGCGGGAGTCGGGGAGTGAGCAGTTCTTC	CAISERESGSEQFF